The 23 T cell receptor beta chains listed next were all sequenced from one sample in a study of shared clonotypes between healthy human individuals. Profiled with immunoSEQ multiplex PCR; TCRdb holds only in-frame clones, not every one. The sample records around 1.5 million clones, 95% to 99% being singletons. The specimen was naive CD4+ T cells sorted from blood. Indicated subset: CD45RA+ positively selected. These receptors came from a man aged 30 to 39 in good health.

This rearrangement joins TRBV15 to TRBJ2-5; D is possibly TRBD1 (5 bases). The DNA end is a closer match to TRBJ2-7, so the J assignment may be wrong. From germline, CDR1 is LNHNV and CDR2 YYDKDF (reference sequence). The CDR3 extends over 16 amino acids. CDR3 nucleotide sequence: TGTGCCACCAGCAGAGGGGGCGTGGGGTCGGCCTACGAGCAGTACTTC. This translates into CATSRGGVGSAYEQYF.

As regards this clone: The sample carries other DNA sequences with the same CDR3. J is TRBJ2-1 and V is TRBV9; TRBD2 agrees at 11 bases. V trimming: 2 bases; J trimming: 6 bases; junction bases outside the gene matches: 4. Germline CDR1 is SGDLS and CDR2 is YYNGEE. The CDR3 runs 15 residues. Here the CDR3 reads CASSVLAGGFNEQFF. The DNA of the CDR3 is TGTGCCAGCAGCGTCCTAGCGGGAGGATTCAATGAGCAGTTCTTC.

The CDR3 sequence is CASRTRTNTGELFF. The DNA of the CDR3 is TGCGCCAGCAGGACGCGAACGAACACCGGGGAGCTGTTTTTT. J is TRBJ2-2 and V is TRBV10-2; the D is unclear. The germline gives CDR1 WSHSY, CDR2 SAAADI. The V end was cut by 6 bases, the J end by 0 bases, with 8 bases between. This CDR3 comprises 14 residues.

Of note for this clone: Distinct nucleotide sequences in the sample also encode this CDR3. The chain couples TRBV28 to TRBJ1-2; no clear D gene. Trimming shortened V by 1 base and J by 4 bases, and 7 bases separated the two germline ends. CDR1 is MDHEN, CDR2 SYDVKM, per germline. This CDR3 spans 13 amino acids. The CDR3 region has the DNA TGTGCCAGCAGTTTATCAGGTTCCTATGGCTACACCTTC. Translating gives CASSLSGSYGYTF.

Only one count was recorded for this clone. The V gene is TRBV6-1, the J gene TRBJ2-7; 8 bases align to TRBD1. V gave up 6 bases and J gave up 4 bases; unmatched junction bases: 2. From germline, CDR1 is MNHNS and CDR2 SASEGT. The CDR3 is made up of 12 amino acids. The CDR3 nucleotides read TGTGCCAGCAGCGGGACAGGATACGAGCAGTACTTC. Its translation: CASSGTGYEQYF.

The chain employs TRBV4-1 and TRBJ2-2; 11 bases align to TRBD2. CDR1 is MGHRA, CDR2 YSYEKL, per germline. Unmatched junction bases numbered 8, after V lost 0 bases and J lost 2 bases. The CDR3 loop spans 19 amino acids. The CDR3 protein is CASSQDQTSGITNTGELFF. The CDR3 DNA sequence: TGCGCCAGCAGCCAAGATCAGACTAGCGGGATCACAAACACCGGGGAGCTGTTTTTT.

V usage is TRBV7-6 and J usage is TRBJ2-1; D not resolved. V was pared by 5 bases and J by 5 bases, with 7 bases between. Germline CDR1 and CDR2: SGHVS and FNYEAQ. The CDR3 length is 12 residues. For the CDR3, the DNA is TGTGCCAGCAGCCCATGGGACAATGAGCAGTTCTTC. The encoded protein is CASSPWDNEQFF.

The rearrangement joins TRBV6-1 to TRBJ2-7; 8 bases map to TRBD1. From germline, CDR1 is MNHNS and CDR2 SASEGT. After removal of 2 bases from V and 2 bases from J, the junction contained 11 bases not matched to a gene. The CDR3 sequence is 17 residues long. As DNA, the CDR3 is TGTGCCAGCAGTGAACGCCAGTCGACAGGGGCGACCTACGAGCAGTACTTC. Residues: CASSERQSTGATYEQYF.

This clone was seen a single time. This chain links TRBV9 with TRBJ2-3, with TRBD2 matching over 9 bases. V lost 4 bases and J lost 2; bases outside the gene matches: 8. This CDR3 comprises 16 residues. Germline CDR1 and CDR2: SGDLS and YYNGEE. The CDR3 bases are TGTGCCAGCAGCCCCCACAGCGGGAGGCCCACAGATACGCAGTATTTT. Encoded protein: CASSPHSGRPTDTQYF. The full variable domain, in which reference TRBV9 and TRBJ2-3 provide the parts outside the CDR3, is DSGVTQTPKHLITATGQRVTLRCSPRSGDLSVYWYQQSLDQGLQFLIQYYNGEERAKGNILERFSAQQFPDLHSELNLSSLELGDSALYFCASSPHSGRPTDTQYFGPGTRLTVL.

The rearrangement links TRBV15 to TRBJ2-7; TRBD2 aligns across 7 bases. The germline V gene has CDR1 LNHNV and CDR2 YYDKDF (reference sequence). The V gene end was trimmed by 1 base and the J gene end by 0 bases; junction bases not matched to a gene: 9. This CDR3 contains 17 residues. Written as DNA, the CDR3 is TGTGCCACCAGCAGAGTTTCTGCCGGGACTACCTCCTACGAGCAGTACTTC. As protein: CATSRVSAGTTSYEQYF. The variable domain in full, with the rest retrieved from reference TRBV15 and TRBJ2-7, is DAMVIQNPRYQVTQFGKPVTLSCSQTLNHNVMYWYQQKSSQAPKLLFHYYDKDFNNEADTPDNFQSRRPNTSFCFLDIRSPGLGDTAMYLCATSRVSAGTTSYEQYFGPGTRLTVT.

This rearrangement joins TRBV10-2 to TRBJ2-5; D is perhaps TRBD2 (5 bases). V lost 3 bases, J lost 4 bases, and 18 bases lay in between. The V gene's germline CDR1 is WSHSY and CDR2 SAAADI. The CDR3 runs to 16 residues. In nucleotides, the CDR3 is TGCGCCAGCAGTGACTCTGGGAGCCCTTGGAGAGAGACCCAGTACTTC. Translation: CASSDSGSPWRETQYF.

The rearrangement joins TRBV28 to TRBJ2-7, with D hard to call. The CDR3 has 13 amino acids. CDR1 MDHEN and CDR2 SYDVKM come from the germline V gene. Deletions cut 3 bases from V and 6 bases from J, with 12 bases between. The CDR3 sequence is CASSLAFVGEQYF. In DNA form, the CDR3 reads TGTGCCAGCAGTTTGGCATTTGTCGGCGAGCAGTACTTC.

The chain uses TRBV18 and TRBJ2-3; the D gene is possibly TRBD1 (5 bases). The CDR3 length is 16 residues. V was trimmed by 4 bases and J by 0 bases, leaving 14 bases between them. Germline V gene sequence: CDR1 KGHSH, CDR2 LQKENI. CDR3 in DNA: TGTGCCAGCTCACTACTTACAGGTATTAGCACAGATACGCAGTATTTT. It encodes CASSLLTGISTDTQYF.

Comment on this clone: Other DNA sequences in this specimen translate into the identical CDR3. The V and J genes are TRBV6-1 and TRBJ2-1, with TRBD2 matching over 13 bases. Germline CDR1 MNHNS, CDR2 SASEGT. Germline trimming cut 4 bases from V and 7 bases from J; bases unmatched to any gene: 4. The CDR3 is 15 residues long. The CDR3 sequence is CASSALAGGGNEQFF. CDR3 DNA sequence: TGTGCCAGCAGTGCACTAGCGGGAGGGGGAAATGAGCAGTTCTTC.

With respect to this clone: This sample also contains other DNA sequences that code for the same CDR3. The rearrangement uses TRBV5-1 and TRBJ1-1, with D perhaps TRBD1 (5 bases). V gave up 0 bases and J gave up 5 bases, with 11 bases separating them. From germline, CDR1 is SGHRS and CDR2 YFSETQ. The CDR3 length is 14 residues. CDR3 sequence reads: CASSLEGRGTEAFF. Here the CDR3 DNA reads TGCGCCAGCAGCTTGGAGGGGCGAGGGACTGAAGCTTTCTTT.

The V gene is TRBV7-6, the J gene TRBJ2-1, with D possibly matching TRBD1 (6 bases). Germline CDR1 reads SGHVS; CDR2 reads FNYEAQ. Between the trimmed V and J ends, which lost 8 bases and 6 bases, there was a span of 11 bases. This CDR3 has 12 amino acids. CDR3 in DNA: TGTGCCAGCCGGGACAATGGCAATGAGCAGTTCTTC. It encodes CASRDNGNEQFF.

The J gene is TRBJ2-7, the V gene TRBV20-1, with D tentatively TRBD1 (5 bases). Germline V gives CDR1 DFQATT, CDR2 SNEGSKA (reference sequence). With 7 bases removed from V and 6 bases from J, the gap between germline ends came to 13 bases. This CDR3 comprises 11 residues. CDR3 sequence (DNA): TGCAGTGGTTGGGTTCAGGGCGAGCAGTACTTC. The encoded protein is CSGWVQGEQYF.

Points on this clone: Other DNA variants within this sample encode the same CDR3. This chain connects TRBV5-4 to TRBJ2-3; D not certain. V was shortened by 0 bases and J by 6 bases, with 5 bases between the two germline ends. The CDR3 loop spans 12 amino acids. CDR1 and CDR2 from the germline V gene are SGHNT and YYREEE (reference sequence). The CDR3 DNA reads TGTGCCAGCAGCTTGGCCCTGGATACGCAGTATTTT. It codes for CASSLALDTQYF.

The chain is built from TRBV5-1 and TRBJ1-2; 8 bases fit TRBD1. Germline loops: CDR1 SGHRS, CDR2 YFSETQ. V lost 3 bases, J lost 6 bases, and 4 bases stayed unmatched. The CDR3 contains 13 residues. For the CDR3, the DNA is TGCGCCAGCAGCTCAGGACAGGGTCATGGCTACACCTTC. Protein: CASSSGQGHGYTF.

With respect to this clone: Other DNA sequences within the sample encode an identical CDR3. The V call is TRBV9, the J call TRBJ2-5, with 10 bases aligning to TRBD2. The CDR3 runs to 15 residues. Germline CDR1 is SGDLS and CDR2 is YYNGEE. V shed 0 bases, J shed 4 bases, and the junction held 3 bases outside the gene matches. The CDR3 nucleotides read TGTGCCAGCAGCGTAGCCAGCGGGAGGGCAGAGACCCAGTACTTC. Protein: CASSVASGRAETQYF.

The rearrangement joins TRBV6-1 to TRBJ2-3; 7 bases fit TRBD2. The CDR3 is made up of 15 amino acids. The germline V gene has CDR1 MNHNS and CDR2 SASEGT. V was clipped by 5 bases and J by 4 bases; unmatched bases: 9. CDR3 bases: TGTGCCAGCAGTTGGCAGGGAGGGAGACCAGATACGCAGTATTTT. This translates into CASSWQGGRPDTQYF.

This clone appeared a single time. The V call is TRBV5-8, the J call TRBJ2-3; 7 bases map to TRBD2. With 0 bases clipped from V and 10 bases from J, the junction kept 14 bases outside the gene matches. CDR3 length: 16 amino acids. CDR1 SGHTS and CDR2 YDEGEE come from the germline V gene. CDR3 loop: CASSLVISRGGGSQYF. CDR3 sequence (DNA): TGTGCCAGCAGCTTGGTTATCTCCCGTGGGGGGGGATCGCAGTATTTT.

Turning to this clone: The sample has other DNA sequences that encode this CDR3 too. The rearrangement uses TRBV27 and TRBJ2-1; 14 bases agree with TRBD2. Germline V gene sequence: CDR1 MNHEY, CDR2 SMNVEV (reference sequence). The junction had 5 bases not matched to a gene; V was cut back by 5 bases and J by 5 bases. The CDR3 loop spans 16 amino acids. The CDR3 DNA follows: TGTGCCAGCAGTCCAAGACTAGCGGGAGGGAACAATGAGCAGTTCTTC. This encodes CASSPRLAGGNNEQFF.